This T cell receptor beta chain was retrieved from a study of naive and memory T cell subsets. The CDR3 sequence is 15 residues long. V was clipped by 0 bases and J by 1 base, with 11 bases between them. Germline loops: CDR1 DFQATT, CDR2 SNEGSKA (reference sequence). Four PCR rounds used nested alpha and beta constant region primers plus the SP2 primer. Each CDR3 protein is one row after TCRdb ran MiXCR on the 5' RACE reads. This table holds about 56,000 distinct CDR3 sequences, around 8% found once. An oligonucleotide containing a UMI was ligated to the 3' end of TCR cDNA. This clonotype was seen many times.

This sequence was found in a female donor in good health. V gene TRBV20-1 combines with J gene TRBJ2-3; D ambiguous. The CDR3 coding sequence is TGCAGTGCTAGAGATAGAGACATCGGCACAGATACGCAGTATTTT. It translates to CSARDRDIGTDTQYF.